This TCR beta chain was profiled in a study of cytomegalovirus exposure and HLA in healthy donors. PCR used 60 Vbeta primers and 13 Jbeta primers. Only in-frame clones appear in the TCRdb table, and some are missing; sequencing was by immunoSEQ multiplex PCR. The sample carries under 200,000 clones, around 80% recorded once. This CDR3 comprises 16 residues. Germline V CDR1 and CDR2: SGDLS, YYNGEE. V dropped 4 bases and J dropped 7 bases, with 21 bases sitting between them. This chain connects TRBV9 to TRBJ2-1; D might be TRBD1 (6 bases). Input material: PBMCs. The TCR originated in a woman aged 18-29 years in good health and CMV-seronegative. The CDR3 DNA reads as TGTGCCAGCAGCTCCCTTGGGGCAGGGGATGTGAATGAGCAGTTCTTC. The encoded protein is CASSSLGAGDVNEQFF.